What follows are 30 T cell receptor beta chains derived from one specimen sequenced in a study of T cells in Graves' hyperthyroidism and ophthalmopathy. RNA transcripts provided the source from which TCR beta CDR3 regions were amplified. The HTBI set primed first-round TCR CDR3 RT-PCR. TCRdb re-derived calls from the multiplex PCR reads in MiXCR, one entry per CDR3 protein. The data show 400,000 or so distinct CDR3 sequences, 11% to 15% seen once. Sequenced: blood. Every receptor here comes from a man over 45 with Graves' ophthalmopathy.

This clonotype showed up many times. V and J are TRBV7-9 and TRBJ2-5; D possibly corresponds to TRBD2 (6 bases). The germline V and J ends were trimmed by 3 bases and 2 bases, with 10 bases remaining between them. The CDR3 length is 14 residues. The germline V gene encodes CDR1 SEHNR and CDR2 FQNEAQ (reference sequence). Here the CDR3 reads CASSLVGRQETQYF. The DNA of the CDR3 is TGTGCCAGCAGCTTGGTTGGGAGGCAAGAGACCCAGTACTTC.

The chain recombines TRBV10-2 with TRBJ2-7, with TRBD1 matching over 12 bases. In germline, CDR1 is WSHSY, CDR2 SAAADI. The CDR3 runs to 15 residues. V lost 3 bases to trimming and J lost 5 bases; unmatched junction nucleotides: 5. Here the CDR3 reads CASSDGTGGFNEQYF. DNA of the CDR3: TGCGCCAGCAGTGACGGGACAGGGGGCTTCAACGAGCAGTACTTC.

The rearrangement uses TRBV2 and TRBJ2-7; D is ambiguous. The CDR3 has 17 amino acids. The germline CDR1 and CDR2 sequences are SNHLY and FYNNEI. Trimming took 2 bases from V and 7 from J, leaving 24 bases between them. The CDR3: CASSEFGGNWLYGEQYF. The DNA for the CDR3 is TGTGCCAGCAGTGAATTTGGTGGGAACTGGCTATATGGGGAGCAGTACTTC.

The table lists this clonotype with many counts. J is TRBJ2-2 and V is TRBV19; D may be TRBD1 or TRBD2 (5 bases each). The germline V gene has CDR1 LNHDA and CDR2 SQIVND (reference sequence). V was clipped by 3 bases and J by 4 bases, with 24 bases between them. CDR3 length equals 19 residues. The chain's CDR3 is CASSISGFAGFAITGELFF. CDR3 DNA sequence: TGTGCCAGTAGTATCTCAGGGTTTGCGGGCTTTGCTATCACCGGGGAGCTGTTTTTT.

This chain uses TRBV29-1 with TRBJ2-7; 10 nucleotides match TRBD2. Trimming took 0 bases from V and 1 from J; bases not matched to a gene: 6. Looked up from germline, CDR1 is SQVTM and CDR2 is ANQGSEA. The CDR3 extends over 16 amino acids. CDR3 residues: CSVEDDQREGSYEQYF. The CDR3 region has the DNA TGCAGCGTTGAAGATGATCAGCGGGAGGGTTCCTACGAGCAGTACTTC.

This clonotype was seen ten or more times. The V call is TRBV3-1, the J call TRBJ2-2; no clear D. The CDR3 runs to 13 residues. Germline V gene lookup returns CDR1 LGHDT and CDR2 YNNKEL (reference sequence). V was clipped by 0 bases and J by 7 bases, with 6 bases between them. The CDR3 protein is CASSQELHGELFF. The CDR3 nucleotides read TGTGCCAGCAGCCAAGAGTTACACGGGGAGCTGTTTTTT.

The chain recombines TRBV6-1 with TRBJ2-6; 10 bases match TRBD1. CDR3 length: 18 residues. V gave up 5 bases and J gave up 1 base; unmatched junction bases: 8. Germline V gives CDR1 MNHNS, CDR2 SASEGT. In nucleotides, the CDR3 is TGTGCCAGCAGTAGACCGGGACAGGGGTTTTCTGGGGCCAACGTCCTGACTTTC. Its protein is CASSRPGQGFSGANVLTF.

This clonotype was seen more than once but under ten times. This sequence joins TRBV5-1 and TRBJ2-7; TRBD1 matches at 9 bases. The CDR3 has 16 amino acids. The V segment lost 4 bases and the J segment 6 bases; nucleotides outside the gene matches: 14. The germline V gene encodes CDR1 SGHRS and CDR2 YFSETQ. The DNA for the CDR3 is TGCGCCAGCAGCCCGCTACCTCCGGGACAGGGTGGCGAGCAGTACTTC. This translates into CASSPLPPGQGGEQYF.

V gene TRBV30 combines with J gene TRBJ1-1; D is unclear. The germline V gene has CDR1 GTSNPN and CDR2 SVGIG (reference sequence). Between the trimmed V and J ends, which lost 4 bases and 6 bases, there was a span of 12 bases. The CDR3 loop spans 12 amino acids. The CDR3 protein is CAWKSGWAEAFF. The CDR3 DNA follows: TGTGCCTGGAAGTCGGGGTGGGCTGAAGCTTTCTTT.

This clonotype was counted a few times. The CDR3 bases are TGCAGTGCTGGGACCGGGACAGGGGAACTCTATGGCTACACCTTC. The encoded protein is CSAGTGTGELYGYTF. The rearrangement joins TRBV20-1 to TRBJ1-2; 10 positions agree with TRBD1. Trimming cost V 5 bases and J 4 bases; bases outside gene matches: 10. The CDR3 sequence is 15 residues long. Germline V lookup: CDR1 DFQATT, CDR2 SNEGSKA (reference sequence).

This clonotype was counted between two and nine times. The CDR3 DNA sequence: TGTGCCAGCAGTGAATTTTACGGGGGGCGGTACGAGCAGTACTTC. As protein: CASSEFYGGRYEQYF. V gene TRBV2 combines with J gene TRBJ2-7; D possibly corresponds to TRBD2 (7 bases). The CDR3 has 15 amino acids. CDR1 and CDR2 (germline): SNHLY, FYNNEI. V was clipped by 2 bases and J by 4 bases, with 15 bases between them.

This clonotype was seen repeatedly, ten times or more. The chain uses TRBV5-1 and TRBJ2-7; D assignment may be TRBD1 or TRBD2 (5 bases each). The V end was cut by 3 bases, the J end by 1 base, with 11 bases between. CDR3 size: 14 residues. CDR1 and CDR2 from the germline V gene are SGHRS and YFSETQ. CDR3 protein: CASSSGTASYEQYF. The CDR3 DNA is TGCGCCAGCAGCTCCGGGACCGCTTCCTACGAGCAGTACTTC.

This clonotype was picked up a small number of times. The chain joins TRBV20-1 to TRBJ1-1; a possible D gene is TRBD1 (6 bases). The CDR3 is 12 amino acids. With 6 bases removed from V and 2 bases from J, the gap between germline ends came to 10 bases. The germline V gene has CDR1 DFQATT and CDR2 SNEGSKA (reference sequence). The CDR3 is CSAGTPNTEAFF. The CDR3 DNA reads as TGCAGTGCCGGGACACCAAACACTGAAGCTTTCTTT.

This clonotype was counted many times. This CDR3 reads CASSLAKPEQFF. CDR3 sequence (DNA): TGTGCCAGCAGCTTAGCAAAACCCGAGCAGTTCTTC. The chain carries TRBV7-2 and TRBJ2-1; unclear D gene. Germline values: CDR1 SGHTA, CDR2 FQGNSA. V was pared by 0 bases and J by 10 bases, with 7 bases between. This CDR3 comprises 12 residues.

This clonotype has a handful of counts. The rearrangement joins TRBV6-1 to TRBJ2-5; tentative D call: TRBD1 (6 bases). Germline V gene lookup returns CDR1 MNHNS and CDR2 SASEGT. This CDR3 is 17 amino acids long. V lost 5 bases, J lost 0 bases, and 19 bases lay in between. The CDR3 DNA reads as TGTGCCAGCAGTCGCCGACTAACAGGGACACACCAAGAGACCCAGTACTTC. This encodes CASSRRLTGTHQETQYF.

This clonotype was seen ten or more times. As DNA, the CDR3 is TGCGCCAGCAGCTCTGGACTAGCGGGAGGGGCGCTGTTCGAGCAGTACTTC. This encodes CASSSGLAGGALFEQYF. V and J are TRBV5-1 and TRBJ2-7; 15 positions agree with TRBD2. The ends lost 3 bases at V and 6 bases at J; junction bases unmatched: 10. This CDR3 region has 17 residues. Per the germline V gene, CDR1 is SGHRS and CDR2 is YFSETQ.

About this clonotype itself: This is likely a read error, given that the CDR3 carries no conserved phenylalanine or tryptophan at its end. This chain joins TRBV19 and TRBJ1-5; D uncertain. Trimming took 6 bases from V and 4 from J, leaving 16 bases between them. Germline V gene lookup returns CDR1 LNHDA and CDR2 SQIVND (reference sequence). There are 15 residues in the CDR3. CDR3 DNA: TGTGCCAGTAGGATGACCGGACGGATTAATCAGCCCCAGCATCTT. It translates to CASRMTGRINQPQHL.

This sequence joins TRBV28 and TRBJ2-1; D might be TRBD2 (6 bases). The V gene lost 4 bases and the J gene lost 7 bases, with 11 bases spanning the gap. The CDR3 has 13 amino acids. Germline V CDR1 and CDR2: MDHEN, SYDVKM. The CDR3 coding sequence is TGTGCCAGCAGTTCGGGACTTTCAAATGAGCAGTTCTTC. Translation gives CASSSGLSNEQFF.

The gene calls are TRBV28 and TRBJ2-7, with D possibly matching TRBD2 (5 bases). The V end was cut by 5 bases, the J end by 0 bases, with 14 bases between. The CDR3 runs to 15 residues. From germline, CDR1 is MDHEN and CDR2 SYDVKM. CDR3 protein: CASSPHERSSYEQYF. Written as DNA, the CDR3 is TGTGCCAGCAGTCCCCATGAGCGGAGCTCCTACGAGCAGTACTTC.

This clonotype was counted a few times. The J gene is TRBJ1-1, the V gene TRBV10-1, with D uncertain. Germline-derived CDR1 and CDR2 are WNHNN and SYGVQD (reference sequence). V shed 0 bases and J shed 6 bases, with 11 bases lying between them. CDR3 size: 14 residues. CDR3: CASSESGPAAEAFF. CDR3 coding DNA: TGCGCCAGCAGTGAGTCGGGTCCGGCTGCTGAAGCTTTCTTT.

The chain carries TRBV24-1 and TRBJ2-2; D remains ambiguous. Trimming cost V 7 bases and J 0 bases, with 5 bases left between them. This CDR3 contains 13 residues. Germline V gene lookup returns CDR1 KGHDR and CDR2 SFDVKD. The CDR3 coding sequence is TGTGCCACCAGGGCGCCGAACACCGGGGAGCTGTTTTTT. Translated: CATRAPNTGELFF.

This clonotype was counted only a few times. This CDR3 reads CASSLAPVDNQPQHF. DNA of the CDR3: TGCGCCAGCAGCTTGGCCCCAGTCGACAATCAGCCCCAGCATTTT. The J gene is TRBJ1-5, the V gene TRBV5-1; D not certain. CDR1 is SGHRS and CDR2 is YFSETQ in the germline V gene. With 0 bases removed from V and 3 bases from J, the gap between germline ends came to 10 bases. This CDR3 is built from 15 residues.

This clonotype was found many times. The chain links TRBV11-2 to TRBJ2-3; 9 bases match TRBD1. The CDR3 runs 16 residues. Germline lookup yields CDR1 SGHAT and CDR2 FQNNGV. V lost 5 bases and J lost 2; bases outside the gene matches: 8. The CDR3 loop is CASSAGTGKNTDTQYF. DNA of the CDR3: TGTGCCAGCAGCGCCGGGACAGGGAAGAACACAGATACGCAGTATTTT.

V is TRBV6-2 or TRBV6-3 and J is TRBJ1-6, with TRBD1 matching 9 bases. This CDR3 comprises 18 residues. CDR1 is MNHEY, CDR2 SVGEGT, per germline. Losses at the gene ends were 3 bases for V and 6 bases for J; bases not matched to a gene: 12. CDR3 bases: TGTGCCAGCAGTTATCGGGACAGGGACGTTGGAATTAATTCACCCCTCCACTTT. Translated, it gives CASSYRDRDVGINSPLHF.

This rearrangement joins TRBV24-1 to TRBJ2-5; D remains ambiguous. V was shortened by 3 bases and J by 0 bases, with 4 bases between the two germline ends. The CDR3 consists of 13 residues. Germline V gene data show CDR1 as KGHDR and CDR2 as SFDVKD. The DNA of the CDR3 is TGTGCCACCAGTGATGGGTACCAAGAGACCCAGTACTTC. It encodes CATSDGYQETQYF.

A few counts support this clonotype. This chain connects TRBV29-1 to TRBJ2-7; the match to TRBD2 covers 11 bases. The CDR3 sequence is 14 residues long. Germline values: CDR1 SQVTM, CDR2 ANQGSEA. Trimming removed 1 base from V and 3 bases from J; junction bases left unmatched: 2. CDR3 coding DNA: TGCAGCGTTGAAGCTAGCGGGAGGAACTACGAGCAGTACTTC. Protein: CSVEASGRNYEQYF.

The chain uses TRBV5-1 and TRBJ2-5; 7 nucleotides match TRBD2. Trimming removed 0 bases from V and 3 bases from J; junction bases left unmatched: 5. The germline V gene has CDR1 SGHRS and CDR2 YFSETQ. The CDR3 length is 15 residues. This CDR3 is CASSLGQGREETQYF. Written as DNA, the CDR3 is TGCGCCAGCAGCTTGGGGCAAGGGAGGGAAGAGACCCAGTACTTC.

This clonotype was detected ten times or more. The CDR3 DNA follows: TGTGCCAGCAGCTTATCTCGGGAGGGTTCCTACGAGCAGTACTTC. This codes for CASSLSREGSYEQYF. J is TRBJ2-7 and V is TRBV11-2; TRBD2 aligns across 8 bases. V shed 2 bases, J shed 1 base, and the junction held 4 bases outside the gene matches. The CDR3 consists of 15 residues. Germline lookup yields CDR1 SGHAT and CDR2 FQNNGV.

This clonotype appeared many times. This chain uses TRBV10-3 with TRBJ2-3, with TRBD2 matching over 7 bases. V lost 4 bases and J lost 6; bases outside the gene matches: 10. The germline gives CDR1 ENHRY, CDR2 SYGVKD. The CDR3 has 15 residues. For the CDR3, the DNA is TGTGCCATCAGTGGGACACCTAGCGGAGCGGATACGCAGTATTTT. Translated, it gives CAISGTPSGADTQYF.

In this sample, this clonotype turned up a few times. The chain has TRBV6-1 and TRBJ2-1; 7 bases align to TRBD2. From germline, CDR1 is MNHNS and CDR2 SASEGT. The CDR3 sequence is 11 residues long. V trimming: 8 bases; J trimming: 7 bases; junction bases outside the gene matches: 2. The CDR3 here is CASGRANEQFF. CDR3 in DNA: TGTGCCAGCGGGAGGGCTAATGAGCAGTTCTTC.